Listed here is a single TCR beta chain. Recovery among Cohort 3 donors was established by two negative PCRs, clearance, or symptom resolution. The CDR3 sequence is 16 residues long. V gave up 2 bases and J gave up 1 base; unmatched junction bases: 6. Germline V gives CDR1 SGHAT, CDR2 FQDESV (reference sequence). This record belongs to a study of blood T cell repertoires in COVID-19. Produced via immunoSEQ multiplex PCR; TCRdb's table is partial and in-frame only. There are 150,000 to 200,000 clones in the sample; more than 75% occur only once, and under 7% lies in the top ten. The chain combines TRBV11-1 with TRBJ2-7, with 9 positions matching TRBD1. The sequenced material came from PBMCs or T cells enriched from blood (not recorded which). The receptor was derived from a man aged 40-50 years who had recovered from COVID-19. CDR3 sequence: CASSLLWGQGSYEQYF. The DNA of the CDR3 is TGTGCCAGCAGCTTACTTTGGGGACAGGGATCCTACGAGCAGTACTTC. The full variable domain, completed using reference TRBV11-1 and TRBJ2-7, is EAEVAQSPRYKITEKSQAVAFWCDPISGHATLYWYRQILGQGPELLVQFQDESVVDDSQLPKDRFSAERLKGVDSTLKIQPAELGDSAMYLCASSLLWGQGSYEQYFGPGTRLTVT.